This passage covers 28 T cell receptor beta chains from one sample sequenced in a study of T-cell reconstitution after alpha-beta-depleted transplantation in children. For TCRbeta, the library was prepared with unique molecular identifiers. MiXCR was run by TCRdb on the PCR reads, yielding one entry per CDR3 protein. The profile shows about 490,000 distinct CDR3 sequences, about 11% of them singletons. The sequenced sample was PBMCs, obtained before TCRalphabeta/CD19-depleted stem cell transplant. The receptors originated from a child aged 2-15 years with inherited bone marrow failure, due to receive a stem cell transplant.

This clonotype was seen ten or more times. The V call is TRBV5-1, the J call TRBJ2-1; 10 bases match TRBD2. Looked up from germline, CDR1 is SGHRS and CDR2 is YFSETQ. The CDR3 consists of 15 residues. V was pared by 4 bases and J by 5 bases, with 6 bases of the junction left unmatched. CDR3 loop: CASSLPSGRNNEQFF. The CDR3 nucleotides read TGCGCCAGCAGCCTCCCTAGCGGGAGAAACAATGAGCAGTTCTTC.

This clonotype was seen repeatedly, ten times or more. V usage is TRBV4-3 and J usage is TRBJ1-2, with 10 bases that match TRBD1. Germline CDR1 reads LGHNA; CDR2 reads YSLEER. Trimming took 0 bases from V and 2 from J; bases not matched to a gene: 6. This CDR3 has 17 residues. This CDR3 is CASSQEISTGGNYGYTF. The CDR3 DNA sequence: TGCGCCAGCAGCCAAGAGATATCGACAGGGGGCAACTATGGCTACACCTTC.

This chain joins TRBV24-1 and TRBJ2-5; 9 bases agree with TRBD1. CDR3 length: 20 residues. The V gene end was trimmed by 3 bases and the J gene end by 2 bases; junction bases not matched to a gene: 18. Germline lookup yields CDR1 KGHDR and CDR2 SFDVKD. The CDR3: CATSDLPGTGKDPPQETQYF. The DNA of the CDR3 is TGTGCCACCAGTGATCTTCCCGGGACAGGGAAAGATCCCCCGCAAGAGACCCAGTACTTC.

The chain recombines TRBV24-1 with TRBJ2-1; 9 bases agree with TRBD2. The V gene end was trimmed by 5 bases and the J gene end by 5 bases; junction bases not matched to a gene: 12. Germline-derived CDR1 and CDR2 are KGHDR and SFDVKD. This CDR3 comprises 17 residues. CDR3 region: CATSGSQSGRPHNEQFF. CDR3 sequence (DNA): TGTGCCACCAGTGGGAGCCAGAGCGGGAGGCCCCACAATGAGCAGTTCTTC.

This clonotype occurred many times. V gene TRBV4-1 combines with J gene TRBJ2-3; tentative D call: TRBD1 (5 bases). The CDR3 covers 15 residues. From germline, CDR1 is MGHRA and CDR2 YSYEKL. V dropped 0 bases and J dropped 9 bases, with 16 bases sitting between them. The CDR3 sequence: CASSQDATLGLTQYF. CDR3 in DNA: TGCGCCAGCAGCCAAGATGCGACCCTGGGGCTCACGCAGTATTTT.

This clonotype was counted many times. The V and J genes are TRBV20-1 and TRBJ2-1; 7 nucleotides match TRBD2. Germline CDR1 DFQATT, CDR2 SNEGSKA (reference sequence). The CDR3 extends over 17 amino acids. The trim removed 0 bases at V and 3 bases at J, leaving 11 bases unmatched. CDR3 nucleotides: TGCAGTGCTAGAGAGTACCCAGCGGGGACCAACTACAATGAGCAGTTCTTC. Protein product: CSAREYPAGTNYNEQFF.

This clonotype was counted ten times or more. V is TRBV7-9 and J is TRBJ2-7; TRBD1 aligns across 9 bases. The CDR3 runs 15 residues. Germline-derived CDR1 and CDR2 are SEHNR and FQNEAQ (reference sequence). V gave up 5 bases and J gave up 5 bases; unmatched junction bases: 10. Here the CDR3 reads CASSTPWTGVHEQYF. The CDR3 nucleotides are TGTGCCAGCAGCACACCCTGGACAGGGGTCCACGAGCAGTACTTC.

On this clonotype itself: A read error is possible here, since a much larger clone lies one base away. The rearrangement joins TRBV7-8 to TRBJ1-1; 7 positions match TRBD1. V shed 4 bases, J shed 0 bases, and the junction held 8 bases outside the gene matches. The CDR3 has 16 residues. From germline, CDR1 is SGHVS and CDR2 FQNEAQ. The CDR3 DNA is TGTGCCAGCAGCTCAGAGGGACAGTGCATGAACACTGAAGCTTTCTTT. It translates to CASSSEGQCMNTEAFF.

The rearrangement links TRBV6-2 or TRBV6-3 to TRBJ2-7; 9 positions agree with TRBD2. V trimming: 10 bases; J trimming: 4 bases; junction bases outside the gene matches: 5. Germline V gene sequence: CDR1 MNHEY, CDR2 SVGEGT. This CDR3 comprises 12 residues. CDR3 in amino acids: CATLAGSYEQYF. DNA of the CDR3: TGTGCCACCCTAGCGGGATCTTACGAGCAGTACTTC.

This clonotype was seen repeatedly, ten times or more. The gene calls are TRBV27 and TRBJ1-5; D remains ambiguous. This CDR3 has 14 residues. Germline values: CDR1 MNHEY, CDR2 SMNVEV (reference sequence). V lost 1 base to trimming and J lost 4 bases, with 8 bases between them. The CDR3, as DNA: TGTGCCAGCAGTTTATACTCTCGGAATCAGCCCCAGCATTTT. This encodes CASSLYSRNQPQHF.

This clonotype was detected many times. This chain connects TRBV12-3 or TRBV12-4 to TRBJ2-7; TRBD2 agrees at 9 bases. After removal of 5 bases from V and 4 bases from J, the junction contained 6 bases not matched to a gene. This CDR3 spans 14 amino acids. CDR3 in amino acids: CASSAGTSRYEQYF. The CDR3 DNA sequence: TGTGCCAGCAGTGCCGGGACTAGCAGATACGAGCAGTACTTC.

V gene TRBV6-1 combines with J gene TRBJ1-2; the D is unclear. Germline V lookup: CDR1 MNHNS, CDR2 SASEGT. V was cut by 1 base and J by 2 bases, with 5 bases left in between. CDR3 length: 13 residues. The CDR3 DNA sequence: TGTGCCAGCAGTGAAGTCCGCAACTATGGCTACACCTTC. Translation: CASSEVRNYGYTF.

This clonotype was found many times. This chain connects TRBV5-1 to TRBJ2-3; D assignment may be TRBD1 or TRBD2 (5 bases each). Germline CDR1 and CDR2: SGHRS and YFSETQ. Trimming took off 1 base at V and 5 bases at J, with 20 bases between the two ends. This CDR3 is 17 amino acids long. The CDR3 DNA reads as TGCGCCAGCAGCTTGTCGCCAGACCGCCCGAGGGGAGATACGCAGTATTTT. Residues: CASSLSPDRPRGDTQYF.

Ten or more counts support this clonotype. V usage is TRBV7-9 and J usage is TRBJ1-5; no clear D gene. V lost 8 bases to trimming and J lost 5 bases, with 4 bases between them. Germline-derived CDR1 and CDR2 are SEHNR and FQNEAQ (reference sequence). The CDR3 has 10 amino acids. CDR3 sequence reads: CASGDQPQHF. The CDR3 bases are TGTGCCAGCGGTGATCAGCCCCAGCATTTT.

The sample holds a few counts of this clonotype. The chain couples TRBV13 to TRBJ2-2; D call uncertain. CDR3 length: 15 residues. The V gene lost 3 bases and the J gene lost 5 bases, with 13 bases spanning the gap. Germline V lookup: CDR1 PRHDT, CDR2 FYEKMQ (reference sequence). This chain's CDR3 is CASSFVPGPTGELFF. The DNA for the CDR3 is TGTGCCAGCAGCTTCGTCCCCGGGCCGACCGGGGAGCTGTTTTTT.

This clonotype has more than one count but fewer than ten. The chain joins TRBV4-2 to TRBJ2-5; 9 nucleotides line up with TRBD2. Germline lookup yields CDR1 LGHNA and CDR2 YNFKEQ. After removal of 8 bases from V and 6 bases from J, the junction contained 4 bases not matched to a gene. This CDR3 has 12 amino acids. CDR3 in amino acids: CASRGGGKTQYF. DNA of the CDR3: TGTGCCAGCCGCGGGGGGGGAAAGACCCAGTACTTC.

At least ten counts were recorded for this clonotype. The rearrangement uses TRBV5-1 and TRBJ2-2; 7 nucleotides agree with TRBD2. This CDR3 has 15 residues. Germline V gene sequence: CDR1 SGHRS, CDR2 YFSETQ. V trimming: 7 bases; J trimming: 3 bases; junction bases outside the gene matches: 9. CDR3 sequence (DNA): TGCGCCAGCGCAAGAGCGGGGCTCGACACCGGGGAGCTGTTTTTT. It codes for CASARAGLDTGELFF.

At least ten counts were recorded for this clonotype. The chain couples TRBV20-1 to TRBJ2-3, with 8 bases that match TRBD2. Germline V gene lookup returns CDR1 DFQATT and CDR2 SNEGSKA (reference sequence). The CDR3 consists of 14 residues. V gave up 7 bases and J gave up 1 base; unmatched junction bases: 7. CDR3 DNA sequence: TGCAGTGTTCATAGCGGGAAGGGCACAGATACGCAGTATTTT. Encoded protein: CSVHSGKGTDTQYF.

This clonotype was recorded many times. The chain carries TRBV27 and TRBJ2-2; the D is unclear. The germline V and J ends were trimmed by 1 base and 2 bases, with 14 bases remaining between them. This CDR3 has 17 residues. CDR1 is MNHEY, CDR2 SMNVEV, per germline (reference sequence). For the CDR3, the DNA is TGTGCCAGCAGTTTATACCGGGCGACAACTAACACCGGGGAGCTGTTTTTT. Residues: CASSLYRATTNTGELFF.

This clonotype has a count of ten or more. This chain joins TRBV9 and TRBJ2-4; 10 bases fit TRBD2. This CDR3 has 18 residues. Trimming at V came to 0 bases and at J to 5 bases, leaving 11 bases not matched to a gene. Per germline, CDR1 SGDLS and CDR2 YYNGEE. CDR3 nucleotides: TGTGCCAGCAGCGTAGCCCCTAGCGGGAGTACTGGTGAAAACATTCAGTACTTC. This sequence encodes CASSVAPSGSTGENIQYF.

This clonotype was observed many times. The rearrangement joins TRBV7-2 to TRBJ2-3, with D hard to call. The CDR3 covers 15 residues. Germline loops: CDR1 SGHTA, CDR2 FQGNSA. The V end was cut by 5 bases, the J end by 4 bases, with 16 bases between. CDR3 residues: CASSRSWATADTQYF. The CDR3 coding sequence is TGTGCCAGCAGCCGATCTTGGGCCACCGCAGATACGCAGTATTTT.

This clonotype was counted many times. The chain uses TRBV20-1 and TRBJ2-7; 8 bases align to TRBD2. V shed 5 bases and J 6 bases; nucleotides not matched to a gene: 9. Germline loops: CDR1 DFQATT, CDR2 SNEGSKA (reference sequence). The length of the CDR3 is 13 residues. The CDR3 DNA reads as TGCAGTGCTGGCCAGCGGGAGTGGAGCGAGCAGTACTTC. Its protein is CSAGQREWSEQYF.

The V call is TRBV4-3, the J call TRBJ2-1; TRBD2 aligns across 14 bases. The CDR3 sequence is 23 residues long. Germline V CDR1 and CDR2: LGHNA, YSLEER. The junction had 22 bases not matched to a gene; V was cut back by 4 bases and J by 2 bases. CDR3 residues: CASSRILYSGGTSGRGPYNEQFF. The DNA for the CDR3 is TGCGCCAGCAGCCGAATCCTCTATAGCGGGGGGACTAGCGGGAGAGGGCCCTACAATGAGCAGTTCTTC.

This clonotype has more than one count but fewer than ten. This chain connects TRBV10-3 to TRBJ1-1; TRBD1 agrees at 11 bases. J was trimmed by 4 bases and V by 3 bases; bases with no gene match: 1. The length of the CDR3 is 14 residues. The V gene's germline CDR1 is ENHRY and CDR2 SYGVKD. CDR3 amino acids: CAISDGTGGTEAFF. The CDR3 nucleotides read TGTGCCATCAGTGACGGGACAGGGGGCACTGAAGCTTTCTTT.

This clonotype has ten or more counts. The V call is TRBV3-1, the J call TRBJ2-1; the match to TRBD2 covers 11 bases. The ends lost 3 bases at V and 8 bases at J; junction bases unmatched: 21. The length of the CDR3 is 20 residues. CDR1 is LGHDT, CDR2 YNNKEL, per germline (reference sequence). In nucleotides, the CDR3 is TGTGCCAGCAGCCAGCGAGCGCTACCGGGACTAGCGGATCAAGGAGATGAGCAGTTCTTC. This gives the protein CASSQRALPGLADQGDEQFF.

This clonotype was counted many times. The chain's CDR3 is CASSDAGQPNQPQHF. The CDR3 DNA sequence: TGTGCCAGCAGTGATGCGGGACAGCCCAATCAGCCCCAGCATTTT. The genes are TRBV25-1 and TRBJ1-5; 7 nucleotides align to TRBD1. Germline CDR1 is MGHDK and CDR2 is SYGVNS. The CDR3 covers 15 residues. V dropped 3 bases and J dropped 3; count of bases not matched to a gene: 5.

The chain is built from TRBV29-1 and TRBJ2-1; a weak D match, TRBD1 (6 bases). The V end lost 7 bases, the J end lost 5 bases, and 18 bases lay between the germline ends. Germline CDR1 reads SQVTM; CDR2 reads ANQGSEA. CDR3 length: 14 amino acids. The CDR3 sequence: CSARVAGVNNEQFF. For the CDR3, the DNA is TGCAGCGCTAGAGTGGCAGGGGTTAACAATGAGCAGTTCTTC.

This clonotype has more than one count but fewer than ten. The chain couples TRBV3-1 to TRBJ2-5, with 8 bases identical to TRBD2. The CDR3 consists of 17 residues. Per the germline V gene, CDR1 is LGHDT and CDR2 is YNNKEL (reference sequence). Unmatched junction bases numbered 11, after V lost 1 base and J lost 4 bases. CDR3 sequence: CASSQVTLAEAGETQYF. In DNA form, the CDR3 reads TGTGCCAGCAGCCAAGTCACACTAGCGGAGGCAGGAGAGACCCAGTACTTC.